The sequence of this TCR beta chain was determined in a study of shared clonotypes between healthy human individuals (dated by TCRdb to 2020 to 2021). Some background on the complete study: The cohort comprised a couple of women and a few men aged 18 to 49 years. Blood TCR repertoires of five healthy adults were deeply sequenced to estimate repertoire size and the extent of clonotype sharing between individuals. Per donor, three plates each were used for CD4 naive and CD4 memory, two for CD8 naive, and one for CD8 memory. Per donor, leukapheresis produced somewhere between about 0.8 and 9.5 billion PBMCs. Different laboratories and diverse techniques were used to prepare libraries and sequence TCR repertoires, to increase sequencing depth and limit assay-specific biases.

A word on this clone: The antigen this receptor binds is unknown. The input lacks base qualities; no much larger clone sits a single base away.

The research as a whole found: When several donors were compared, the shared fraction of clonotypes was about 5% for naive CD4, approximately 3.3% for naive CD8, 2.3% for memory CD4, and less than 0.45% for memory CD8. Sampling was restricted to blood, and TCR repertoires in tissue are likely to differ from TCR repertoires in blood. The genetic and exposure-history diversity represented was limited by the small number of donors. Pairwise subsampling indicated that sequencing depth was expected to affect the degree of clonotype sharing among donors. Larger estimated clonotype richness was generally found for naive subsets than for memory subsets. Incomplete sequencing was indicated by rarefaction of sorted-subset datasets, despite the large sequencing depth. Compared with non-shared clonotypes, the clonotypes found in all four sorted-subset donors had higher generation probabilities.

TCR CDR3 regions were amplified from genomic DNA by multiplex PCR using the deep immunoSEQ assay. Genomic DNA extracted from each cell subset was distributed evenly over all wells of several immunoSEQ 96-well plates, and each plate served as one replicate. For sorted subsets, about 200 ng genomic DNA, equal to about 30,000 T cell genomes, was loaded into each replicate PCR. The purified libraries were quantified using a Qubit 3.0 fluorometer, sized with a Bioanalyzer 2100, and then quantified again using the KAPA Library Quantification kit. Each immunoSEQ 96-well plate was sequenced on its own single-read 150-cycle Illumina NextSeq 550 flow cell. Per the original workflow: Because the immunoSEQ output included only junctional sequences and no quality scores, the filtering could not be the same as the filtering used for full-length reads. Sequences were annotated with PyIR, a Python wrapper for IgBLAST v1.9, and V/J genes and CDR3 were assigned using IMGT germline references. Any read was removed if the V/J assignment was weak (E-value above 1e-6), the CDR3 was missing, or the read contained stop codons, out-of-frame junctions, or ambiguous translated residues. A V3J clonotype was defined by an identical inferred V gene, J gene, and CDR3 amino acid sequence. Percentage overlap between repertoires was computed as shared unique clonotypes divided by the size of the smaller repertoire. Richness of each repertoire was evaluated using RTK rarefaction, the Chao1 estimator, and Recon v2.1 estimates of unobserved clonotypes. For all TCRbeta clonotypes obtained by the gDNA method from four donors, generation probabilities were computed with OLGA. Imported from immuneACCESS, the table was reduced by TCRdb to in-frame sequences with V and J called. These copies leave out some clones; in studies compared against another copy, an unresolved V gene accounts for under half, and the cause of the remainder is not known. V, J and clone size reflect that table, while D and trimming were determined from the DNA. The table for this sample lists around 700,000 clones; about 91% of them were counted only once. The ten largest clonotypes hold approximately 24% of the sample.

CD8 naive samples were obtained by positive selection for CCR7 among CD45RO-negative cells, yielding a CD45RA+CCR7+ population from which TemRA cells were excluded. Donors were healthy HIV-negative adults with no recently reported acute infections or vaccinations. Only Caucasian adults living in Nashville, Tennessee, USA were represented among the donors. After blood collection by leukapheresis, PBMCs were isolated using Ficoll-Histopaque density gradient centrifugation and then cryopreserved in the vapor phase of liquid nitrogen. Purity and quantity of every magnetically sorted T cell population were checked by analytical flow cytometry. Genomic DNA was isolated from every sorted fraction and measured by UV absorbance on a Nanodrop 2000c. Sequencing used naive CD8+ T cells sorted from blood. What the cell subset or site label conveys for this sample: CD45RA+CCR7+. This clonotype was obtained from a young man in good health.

The sequenced DNA: TGCGCCAGCAGCGTGATCGCTATCGGGTTCTCCTACAATGAGCAGTTCTTC. The encoded protein is CASSVIAIGFSYNEQFF. Recombination joined TRBV5-1 with TRBJ2-1, with the D gene not confidently named. From a lookup of the germline V gene, CDR1 and CDR2 are SGHRS and YFSETQ. At the junction V is shortened by 4 bases and J by 0 bases, with 17 bases in between. From cysteine to phenylalanine, the CDR3 is 17 amino acids long. The retained sequence is limited to the CDR3, 51 bases, with the frame set at the first base.